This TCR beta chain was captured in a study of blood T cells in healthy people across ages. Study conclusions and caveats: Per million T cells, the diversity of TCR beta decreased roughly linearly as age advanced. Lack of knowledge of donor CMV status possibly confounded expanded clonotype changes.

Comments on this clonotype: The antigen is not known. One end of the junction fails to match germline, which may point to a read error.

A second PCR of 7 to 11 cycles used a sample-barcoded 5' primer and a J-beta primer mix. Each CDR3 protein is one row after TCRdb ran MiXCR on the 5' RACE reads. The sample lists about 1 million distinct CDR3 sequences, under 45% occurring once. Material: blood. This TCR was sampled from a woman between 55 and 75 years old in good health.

CDR3 loop: CASTGTASYERYF. CDR3 DNA sequence: TGTGCCAGCACCGGGACAGCCTCCTACGAGCGGTACTTC. V usage is TRBV6-6 and J usage is TRBJ2-7; 7 positions match TRBD1. The CDR3 contains 13 residues. Looked up from germline, CDR1 is MNHNY and CDR2 is SVGAGI (reference sequence).